One and the same sample provided the 10 T cell receptor beta chains below, sequenced in a study of blood T cell repertoires in COVID-19. Profiled with immunoSEQ multiplex PCR; TCRdb holds only in-frame clones, not every one. The sample holds some 700,000 clones, 85% to 90% seen once. The sequenced sample consisted of peripheral blood. The receptors were gathered from a woman under 30 with acute or convalescent COVID-19.

V usage is TRBV5-1 and J usage is TRBJ2-5; 14 bases are shared with TRBD2. V shed 3 bases and J 5 bases; nucleotides not matched to a gene: 9. CDR1 SGHRS and CDR2 YFSETQ come from the germline V gene. The length of the CDR3 is 17 residues. The CDR3 sequence: CASSSQTSGGAWETQYF. CDR3 DNA sequence: TGCGCCAGCAGCTCGCAGACTAGCGGGGGGGCCTGGGAGACCCAGTACTTC.

V is TRBV3-1 (or the pseudogene TRBV3-2) and J is TRBJ1-2, with D tentatively TRBD1 (6 bases). Germline assignment: CDR1 LGHDT and CDR2 YNNKEL (reference sequence). V gave up 1 base and J gave up 4 bases, with 10 bases separating them. The CDR3 spans 14 residues. CDR3 DNA: TGTGCCAGCAGCCAAGGGACAGATCCCTATGGCTACACCTTC. Amino acids: CASSQGTDPYGYTF.

In its sample, this clone was seen once. The rearrangement links TRBV3-1 (or the pseudogene TRBV3-2) to TRBJ1-6; D gene uncertain. The CDR3 sequence is 13 residues long. The ends were cut back, 5 bases at V and 10 bases at J, with 12 bases in the middle. Germline CDR1 and CDR2: LGHDT and YNNKEL (reference sequence). The CDR3 loop reads CASSGSLESPLHF. The CDR3 region has the DNA TGTGCCAGCAGCGGGAGCCTAGAGTCACCCCTCCACTTT.

J is TRBJ1-1 and V is TRBV6-4; possibly TRBD1 for D (6 bases). The V end was cut by 4 bases, the J end by 3 bases, with 18 bases between. The V gene's germline CDR1 is MRHNA and CDR2 SNTAGT. This CDR3 contains 16 residues. The CDR3 DNA sequence: TGTGCCAGCAGTGCCGGACGGGGGGCTCGGCACACTGAAGCTTTCTTT. This gives the protein CASSAGRGARHTEAFF.

CDR3 nucleotide sequence: TGCGCCAGCAGCCAAGATTTGGGGGCGGCCCGGTACGAGCAGTACTTC. Protein: CASSQDLGAARYEQYF. V and J are TRBV4-3 and TRBJ2-7; D is possibly TRBD1 (6 bases). Trimming stripped 0 bases from V and 4 bases from J, with 16 bases between. This CDR3 is 16 amino acids long. Per the germline V gene, CDR1 is LGHNA and CDR2 is YSLEER.

The chain links TRBV18 to TRBJ1-2, with D unresolved. V was trimmed by 0 bases and J by 7 bases, leaving 9 bases between them. CDR3 length: 13 amino acids. Germline CDR1 is KGHSH and CDR2 is LQKENI. The CDR3 here is CASSPPVGSGYTF. CDR3 nucleotides: TGTGCCAGCTCACCACCAGTCGGGAGTGGCTACACCTTC. Full variable domain (outside the CDR3, taken from reference TRBV18 and TRBJ1-2): NAGVMQNPRHLVRRRGQEARLRCSPMKGHSHVYWYRQLPEEGLKFMVYLQKENIIDESGMPKERFSAEFPKEGPSILRIQQVVRGDSAAYFCASSPPVGSGYTFGSGTRLTVV.

This clone was seen a handful of times. The rearrangement links TRBV9 to TRBJ1-4; possible D gene TRBD1, 6 bases. The length of the CDR3 is 17 residues. V lost 4 bases, J lost 4 bases, and 20 bases lay in between. Germline-derived CDR1 and CDR2 are SGDLS and YYNGEE. The CDR3 reads CASSKRNTGMGNEKLFF. DNA for the CDR3: TGTGCCAGCAGCAAGAGAAATACAGGGATGGGTAATGAAAAACTGTTTTTT.

The chain couples TRBV4-3 to TRBJ2-1, with 15 bases fitting TRBD2. With V trimmed by 4 bases and J by 5 bases, 9 bases remained unmatched. This CDR3 has 18 amino acids. Germline CDR1 is LGHNA and CDR2 is YSLEER. CDR3 sequence: CASSRDGLAGGGDNEQFF. The CDR3 bases are TGCGCCAGCAGCCGAGACGGACTAGCGGGGGGGGGTGACAATGAGCAGTTCTTC.

The CDR3, as DNA: TGCGCCAGCAGCCAGGGGACAGGGGCTGAAGCTTTCTTT. Amino acids: CASSQGTGAEAFF. The chain carries TRBV4-3 and TRBJ1-1; 10 bases agree with TRBD1. Germline V lookup: CDR1 LGHNA, CDR2 YSLEER. The CDR3 has 13 amino acids. V lost 3 bases, J lost 6 bases, and 1 base stayed unmatched.

This sequence joins TRBV24-1 and TRBJ2-5; TRBD2 matches at 8 bases. The V segment lost 7 bases and the J segment 2 bases; nucleotides outside the gene matches: 2. The CDR3 contains 13 residues. Looked up from germline, CDR1 is KGHDR and CDR2 is SFDVKD. CDR3 coding DNA: TGTGCCACCAGGGCTAGCGGGCAAGAGACCCAGTACTTC. This codes for CATRASGQETQYF.